Below, 20 T cell receptor beta chains from the same sample are listed, as sequenced in a study of regulatory T cells in long-lasting Graves disease. Specified time point: newly diagnosed GD, antithyroid drugs for less than 3 months. Generation of the TCR library employed RNA extracted from PBMCs. Assembly of TCR beta libraries relied on iRepertoire HTBI primers together with Arm-PCR of CDR3 regions. TCRdb analysed the multiplex PCR reads with MiXCR anew, one entry per CDR3 protein. There are just over 600,000 distinct CDR3 sequences in the sample; about 16% occur only once, and 15% to 20% lies in the top ten. These data were also filed under a second study, of T cells in Graves' hyperthyroidism and ophthalmopathy.

The sample in question was peripheral blood mononuclear cells (PBMCs), obtained at new diagnosis, from a patient treated with antithyroid drugs. All receptors derive from a woman in her 30s with Graves disease.

This sequence joins TRBV9 and TRBJ2-5, with D uncertain. This CDR3 contains 16 residues. The germline V gene has CDR1 SGDLS and CDR2 YYNGEE. Trimming removed 0 bases from V and 5 bases from J, with 17 bases in between. CDR3 sequence: CASSVVGQVDRETQYF. The DNA for the CDR3 is TGTGCCAGCAGCGTAGTTGGGCAAGTAGATAGGGAGACCCAGTACTTC.

The chain couples TRBV4-1 to TRBJ1-1, with 10 positions matching TRBD1. The CDR3 has 17 residues. The junction had 13 bases not matched to a gene; V was cut back by 4 bases and J by 5 bases. Germline loops: CDR1 MGHRA, CDR2 YSYEKL. The CDR3 reads CASSPYGGDRGGTEAFF. The DNA of the CDR3 is TGCGCCAGCAGCCCTTATGGGGGGGACAGGGGCGGTACTGAAGCTTTCTTT.

This chain links TRBV11-2 with TRBJ2-3; TRBD2 matches at 8 bases. With 1 base clipped from V and 4 bases from J, the junction kept 7 bases outside the gene matches. CDR3 size: 16 residues. Germline V gene lookup returns CDR1 SGHAT and CDR2 FQNNGV. The CDR3 DNA reads as TGTGCCAGCAGCTTAGGGTTAGCGGGGCCCGCAGATACGCAGTATTTT. This sequence encodes CASSLGLAGPADTQYF.

This clonotype has ten or more counts. The chain combines TRBV20-1 with TRBJ2-5; perhaps TRBD2 as D (5 bases). V shed 6 bases and J shed 4 bases, with 21 bases lying between them. Germline CDR1 reads DFQATT; CDR2 reads SNEGSKA (reference sequence). The CDR3 is made up of 15 amino acids. The CDR3 sequence is CSATELGGRGETQYF. For the CDR3, the DNA is TGCAGTGCCACCGAACTAGGCGGACGCGGAGAGACCCAGTACTTC.

The chain joins TRBV20-1 to TRBJ2-2; the D gene is possibly TRBD2 (6 bases). This CDR3 comprises 15 residues. V gave up 4 bases and J gave up 1 base, with 13 bases separating them. Looked up from germline, CDR1 is DFQATT and CDR2 is SNEGSKA (reference sequence). The DNA for the CDR3 is TGCAGTGCTACGGGAGCCGGAGTGAACACCGGGGAGCTGTTTTTT. It specifies CSATGAGVNTGELFF.

There are a few counts of this clonotype. This chain joins TRBV4-2 and TRBJ2-1; D gene ambiguous. The end of the DNA is better explained by TRBJ2-5, so the J call may be wrong. The CDR3 consists of 15 residues. Germline CDR1 LGHNA, CDR2 YNFKEQ. CDR3 residues: CASSQGGQPQETQYF. The CDR3, as DNA: TGTGCCAGCAGCCAAGGTGGGCAACCACAAGAGACCCAGTACTTC.

There are a few counts of this clonotype. The CDR3 DNA is TGTGCCAGCAGCTTGGCCCGGGACAGCACTGAAGCTTTCTTT. This translates into CASSLARDSTEAFF. The V call is TRBV5-4, the J call TRBJ1-1; TRBD1 agrees at 7 bases. The V segment lost 0 bases and the J segment 4 bases; nucleotides outside the gene matches: 3. The CDR3 covers 14 residues. CDR1 and CDR2 from the germline V gene are SGHNT and YYREEE (reference sequence). Full variable domain (missing parts from reference TRBV5-4 and TRBJ1-1): ETGVTQSPTHLIKTRGQQVTLRCSSQSGHNTVSWYQQALGQGPQFIFQYYREEENGRGNFPPRFSGLQFPNYSSELNVNALELDDSALYLCASSLARDSTEAFFGQGTRLTVV.

This clonotype was detected many times. V gene TRBV2 combines with J gene TRBJ1-4; possible D gene TRBD1, 5 bases. From germline, CDR1 is SNHLY and CDR2 FYNNEI. V was shortened by 7 bases and J by 4 bases, with 13 bases between the two germline ends. This CDR3 contains 14 residues. This CDR3 is CASKYRDLNEKLFF. In nucleotides, the CDR3 is TGTGCCAGCAAGTACCGGGACCTTAATGAAAAACTGTTTTTT. Combining the CDR3 with reference TRBV2 and TRBJ1-4 gives the whole variable domain EPEVTQTPSHQVTQMGQEVILRCVPISNHLYFYWYRQILGQKVEFLVSFYNNEISEKSEIFDDQFSVERPDGSNFTLKIRSTKLEDSAMYFCASKYRDLNEKLFFGSGTQLSVL.

This chain uses TRBV28 with TRBJ2-7; 7 bases fit TRBD2. Germline CDR1 and CDR2: MDHEN and SYDVKM. The CDR3 spans 13 residues. With V trimmed by 2 bases and J by 7 bases, 5 bases remained unmatched. Written as DNA, the CDR3 is TGTGCCAGCAGTTTACCGGGACTACCGGAGCAGTACTTC. This encodes CASSLPGLPEQYF.

This clonotype was seen many times. This chain connects TRBV2 to TRBJ2-2, with 8 bases that match TRBD1. The CDR3 covers 15 residues. Germline trimming cut 5 bases from V and 3 bases from J; bases unmatched to any gene: 5. Germline CDR1 and CDR2: SNHLY and FYNNEI. The CDR3 protein is CASSSQGAYTGELFF. The CDR3 DNA reads TGTGCCAGCAGTAGCCAGGGGGCATACACCGGGGAGCTGTTTTTT.

This clonotype came up a few times. The chain carries TRBV5-1 and TRBJ1-6; D may be TRBD1 (5 bases). CDR3 length: 16 residues. The V gene lost 4 bases and the J gene lost 7 bases, with 18 bases spanning the gap. CDR1 and CDR2 from the germline V gene are SGHRS and YFSETQ. CDR3 sequence (DNA): TGCGCCAGCAGCCCCGCGGCGGGGACCTTGAATTCACCCCTCCACTTT. As protein: CASSPAAGTLNSPLHF.

The genes are TRBV7-2 and TRBJ2-6; D unclear. This CDR3 spans 15 amino acids. The germline V gene encodes CDR1 SGHTA and CDR2 FQGNSA. V lost 7 bases and J lost 0, with 10 bases in between. In nucleotides, the CDR3 is TGTGCCAGCACCCGAAGGAGCTCTGGGGCCAACGTCCTGACTTTC. Its translation: CASTRRSSGANVLTF.

The chain recombines TRBV24-1 with TRBJ2-1, with 8 bases aligning to TRBD2. CDR1 KGHDR and CDR2 SFDVKD come from the germline V gene. There are 12 residues in the CDR3. The V gene end was trimmed by 12 bases and the J gene end by 8 bases; junction bases not matched to a gene: 8. The CDR3 DNA reads TGTGCCGTCCAGGCGGGAGGACATGAGCAGTTCTTC. This gives the protein CAVQAGGHEQFF.

This clonotype was seen at least ten times. The V gene is TRBV7-2, the J gene TRBJ2-1; 9 bases match TRBD2. This CDR3 is built from 17 residues. V lost 1 base, J lost 5 bases, and 9 bases stayed unmatched. CDR1 is SGHTA, CDR2 FQGNSA, per germline. The CDR3 DNA sequence: TGTGCCAGCAGCTTAGTCACGGGACTAGCTAAGAACAATGAGCAGTTCTTC. It specifies CASSLVTGLAKNNEQFF. Variable domain in full (rest from reference TRBV7-2 and TRBJ2-1): GAGVSQSPSNKVTEKGKDVELRCDPISGHTALYWYRQSLGQGLEFLIYFQGNSAPDKSGLPSDRFSAERTGGSVSTLTIQRTQQEDSAVYLCASSLVTGLAKNNEQFFGPGTRLTVL.

As concerns this clonotype: This CDR3 is missing its conserved last phenylalanine or tryptophan, likely due to a read error. The rearrangement uses TRBV20-1 and TRBJ2-7, with 12 nucleotides matching TRBD2. Germline-derived CDR1 and CDR2 are DFQATT and SNEGSKA (reference sequence). After removal of 0 bases from V and 4 bases from J, the junction contained 10 bases not matched to a gene. This CDR3 contains 17 residues. The CDR3 is CSARDLRTSGNRYEQYS. The CDR3, as DNA: TGCAGTGCTAGAGACTTACGGACTAGCGGGAATCGGTACGAGCAGTACTCC.

A note on this clonotype: Since a far larger clone is one base different, this is likely a read error. The chain is built from TRBV6-1 and TRBJ2-7; D gene uncertain. Germline CDR1 is MNHNS and CDR2 is SASEGT. V was pared by 7 bases and J by 0 bases, with 16 bases between. The CDR3 is 15 amino acids. The CDR3 here is CASTPAGASSYEQYF. DNA for the CDR3: TGTGCCAGCACCCCTGCAGGAGCGAGCTCCTACGAGCAGTACTTC.

In its sample, this clonotype was seen a few times. The rearrangement joins TRBV27 to TRBJ2-6, with D possibly matching TRBD2 (5 bases). From germline, CDR1 is MNHEY and CDR2 SMNVEV (reference sequence). The CDR3 has 16 amino acids. Trimming took off 6 bases at V and 2 bases at J, with 14 bases between the two ends. CDR3 in amino acids: CASRGGWTAGANVLTF. CDR3 DNA sequence: TGTGCCAGCAGAGGCGGGTGGACTGCTGGGGCCAACGTCCTGACTTTC.

This clonotype was seen a few times. The chain couples TRBV3-1 to TRBJ2-1, with 7 bases that match TRBD2. V was clipped by 8 bases and J by 4 bases; unmatched bases: 11. The CDR3 extends over 15 amino acids. Germline V gene lookup returns CDR1 LGHDT and CDR2 YNNKEL (reference sequence). CDR3 DNA sequence: TGTGCCAGCGGACTTCCTAGCGGAGATTACAATGAGCAGTTCTTC. It translates to CASGLPSGDYNEQFF.

The sample holds a few counts of this clonotype. This chain uses TRBV28 with TRBJ1-2; no clear D. V was trimmed by 6 bases and J by 1 base, leaving 6 bases between them. The CDR3 runs 12 residues. Germline V gene sequence: CDR1 MDHEN, CDR2 SYDVKM. Here the CDR3 reads CASRPFNYGYTF. CDR3 DNA sequence: TGTGCCAGCAGACCTTTTAACTATGGCTACACCTTC.

This clonotype was recorded many times. The chain carries TRBV7-9 and TRBJ2-3; TRBD2 matches 15 bases. The germline V gene has CDR1 SEHNR and CDR2 FQNEAQ (reference sequence). The CDR3 is made up of 19 amino acids. Trimming took 4 bases from V and 1 from J; bases not matched to a gene: 9. The CDR3 DNA follows: TGTGCCAGCAGCTCCGGACTAGCGGGAGGGCTGGGGGGCACAGATACGCAGTATTTT. This encodes CASSSGLAGGLGGTDTQYF. The variable domain in full, with the rest retrieved from reference TRBV7-9 and TRBJ2-3, is DTGVSQNPRHKITKRGQNVTFRCDPISEHNRLYWYRQTLGQGPEFLTYFQNEAQLEKSRLLSDRFSAERPKGSFSTLEIQRTEQGDSAMYLCASSSGLAGGLGGTDTQYFGPGTRLTVL.